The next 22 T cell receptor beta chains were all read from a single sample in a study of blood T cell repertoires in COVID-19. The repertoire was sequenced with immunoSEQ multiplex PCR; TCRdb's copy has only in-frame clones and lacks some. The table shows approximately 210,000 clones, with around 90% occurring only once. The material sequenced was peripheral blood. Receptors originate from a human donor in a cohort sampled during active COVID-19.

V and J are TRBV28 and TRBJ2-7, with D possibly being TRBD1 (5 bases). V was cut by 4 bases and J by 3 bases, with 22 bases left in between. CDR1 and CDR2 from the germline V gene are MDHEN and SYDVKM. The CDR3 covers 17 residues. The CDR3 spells CASSSVAHGANIYEQYF. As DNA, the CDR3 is TGTGCCAGCAGTTCGGTGGCACATGGGGCCAACATCTACGAGCAGTACTTC. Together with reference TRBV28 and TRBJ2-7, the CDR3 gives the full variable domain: DVKVTQSSRYLVKRTGEKVFLECVQDMDHENMFWYRQDPGLGLRLIYFSYDVKMKEKGDIPEGYSVSREKKERFSLILESASTNQTSMYLCASSSVAHGANIYEQYFGPGTRLTVT.

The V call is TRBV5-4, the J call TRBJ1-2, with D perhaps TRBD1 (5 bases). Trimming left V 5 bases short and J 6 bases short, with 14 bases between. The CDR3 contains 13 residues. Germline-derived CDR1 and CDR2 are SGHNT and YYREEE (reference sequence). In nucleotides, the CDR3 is TGTGCCAGCAGAGTGAGCAGGGCCGATGGCTACACCTTC. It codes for CASRVSRADGYTF.

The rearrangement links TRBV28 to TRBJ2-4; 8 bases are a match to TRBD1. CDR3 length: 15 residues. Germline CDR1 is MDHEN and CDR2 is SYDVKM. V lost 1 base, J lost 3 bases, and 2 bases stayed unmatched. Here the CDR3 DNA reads TGTGCCAGCAGTTTATTTACAGGGGGCAAAAACATTCAGTACTTC. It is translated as CASSLFTGGKNIQYF.

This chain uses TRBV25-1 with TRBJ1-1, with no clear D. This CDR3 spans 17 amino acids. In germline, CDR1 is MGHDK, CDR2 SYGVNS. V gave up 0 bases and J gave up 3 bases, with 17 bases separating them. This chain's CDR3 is CASSEYPGPLMDTEAFF. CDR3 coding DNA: TGTGCCAGCAGTGAATATCCAGGCCCCTTGATGGACACTGAAGCTTTCTTT.

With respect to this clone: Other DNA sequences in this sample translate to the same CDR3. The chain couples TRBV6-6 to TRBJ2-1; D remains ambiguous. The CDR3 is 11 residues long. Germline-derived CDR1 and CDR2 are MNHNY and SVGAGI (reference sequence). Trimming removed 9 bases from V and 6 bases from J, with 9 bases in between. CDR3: CASSRGNEQFF. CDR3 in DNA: TGTGCCAGTAGTAGAGGCAATGAGCAGTTCTTC.

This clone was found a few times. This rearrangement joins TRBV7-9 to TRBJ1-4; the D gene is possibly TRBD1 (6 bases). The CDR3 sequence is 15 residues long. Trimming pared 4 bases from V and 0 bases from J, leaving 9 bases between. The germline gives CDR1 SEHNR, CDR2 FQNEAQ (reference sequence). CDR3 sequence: CASSSGDATNEKLFF. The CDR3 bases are TGTGCCAGCAGCTCAGGGGACGCAACTAATGAAAAACTGTTTTTT. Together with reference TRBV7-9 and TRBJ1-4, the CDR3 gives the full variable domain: DTGVSQNPRHKITKRGQNVTFRCDPISEHNRLYWYRQTLGQGPEFLTYFQNEAQLEKSRLLSDRFSAERPKGSFSTLEIQRTEQGDSAMYLCASSSGDATNEKLFFGSGTQLSVL.

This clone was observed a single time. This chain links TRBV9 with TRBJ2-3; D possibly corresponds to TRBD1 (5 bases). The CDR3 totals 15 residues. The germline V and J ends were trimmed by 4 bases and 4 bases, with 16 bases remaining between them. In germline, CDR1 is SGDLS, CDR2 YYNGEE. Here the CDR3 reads CASSPPSRGPDTQYF. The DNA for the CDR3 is TGTGCCAGCAGCCCGCCCAGTAGGGGTCCAGATACGCAGTATTTT.

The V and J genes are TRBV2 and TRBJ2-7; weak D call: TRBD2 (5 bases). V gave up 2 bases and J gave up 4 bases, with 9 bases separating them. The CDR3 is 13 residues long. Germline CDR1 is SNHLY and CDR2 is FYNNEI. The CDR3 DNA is TGTGCCAGCAGTGAATTACGGGGATACGAGCAGTACTTC. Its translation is CASSELRGYEQYF. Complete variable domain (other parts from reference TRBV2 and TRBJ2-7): EPEVTQTPSHQVTQMGQEVILRCVPISNHLYFYWYRQILGQKVEFLVSFYNNEISEKSEIFDDQFSVERPDGSNFTLKIRSTKLEDSAMYFCASSELRGYEQYFGPGTRLTVT.

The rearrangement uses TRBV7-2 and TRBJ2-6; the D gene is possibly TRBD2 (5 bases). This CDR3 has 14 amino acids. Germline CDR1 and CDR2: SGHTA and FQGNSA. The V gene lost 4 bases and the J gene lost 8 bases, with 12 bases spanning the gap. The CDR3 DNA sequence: TGTGCCAGCAGCTCCGGACTGGTGCCCAACGTCCTGACTTTC. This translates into CASSSGLVPNVLTF.

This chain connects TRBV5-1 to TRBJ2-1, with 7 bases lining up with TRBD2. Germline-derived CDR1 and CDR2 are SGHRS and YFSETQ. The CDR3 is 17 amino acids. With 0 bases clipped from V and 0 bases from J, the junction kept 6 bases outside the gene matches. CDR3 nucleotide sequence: TGCGCCAGCAGCTTGGGGGCCGGCGGGAGCTCCTACAATGAGCAGTTCTTC. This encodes CASSLGAGGSSYNEQFF. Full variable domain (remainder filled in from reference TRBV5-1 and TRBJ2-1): KAGVTQTPRYLIKTRGQQVTLSCSPISGHRSVSWYQQTPGQGLQFLFEYFSETQRNKGNFPGRFSGRQFSNSRSEMNVSTLELGDSALYLCASSLGAGGSSYNEQFFGPGTRLTVL.

The CDR3 sequence is CASIPQVGGEAFF. CDR3 DNA sequence: TGTGCCAGCATCCCCCAAGTGGGAGGTGAAGCTTTCTTT. The chain recombines TRBV27 with TRBJ1-1; the D is unclear. CDR1 and CDR2 (germline): MNHEY, SMNVEV (reference sequence). This CDR3 spans 13 amino acids. Trimming stripped 7 bases from V and 7 bases from J, with 16 bases between.

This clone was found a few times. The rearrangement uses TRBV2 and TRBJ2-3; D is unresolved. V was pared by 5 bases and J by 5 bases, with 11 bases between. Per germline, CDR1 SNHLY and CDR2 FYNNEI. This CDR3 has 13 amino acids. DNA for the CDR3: TGTGCCAGCAGTTTGCTAGAGTTAGATACGCAGTATTTT. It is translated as CASSLLELDTQYF.

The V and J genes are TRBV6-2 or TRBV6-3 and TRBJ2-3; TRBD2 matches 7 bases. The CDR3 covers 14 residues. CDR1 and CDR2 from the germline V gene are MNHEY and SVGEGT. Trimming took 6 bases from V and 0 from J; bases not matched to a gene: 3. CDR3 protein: CASSAGLSTDTQYF. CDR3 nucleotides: TGTGCCAGCAGCGCGGGACTAAGCACAGATACGCAGTATTTT.

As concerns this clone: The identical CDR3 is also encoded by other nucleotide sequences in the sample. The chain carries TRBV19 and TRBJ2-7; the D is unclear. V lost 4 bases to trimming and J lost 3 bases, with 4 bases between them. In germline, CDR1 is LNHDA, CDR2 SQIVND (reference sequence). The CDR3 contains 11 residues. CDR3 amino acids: CASSNSYEQYF. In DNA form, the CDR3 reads TGTGCCAGTAGTAACAGCTACGAGCAGTACTTC.

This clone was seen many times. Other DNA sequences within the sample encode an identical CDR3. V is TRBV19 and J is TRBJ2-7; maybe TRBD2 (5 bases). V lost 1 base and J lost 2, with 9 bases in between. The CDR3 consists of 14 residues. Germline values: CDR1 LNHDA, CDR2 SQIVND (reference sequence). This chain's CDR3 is CASSIGQRTYEQYF. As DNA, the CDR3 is TGTGCCAGTAGTATAGGTCAGCGGACCTACGAGCAGTACTTC.

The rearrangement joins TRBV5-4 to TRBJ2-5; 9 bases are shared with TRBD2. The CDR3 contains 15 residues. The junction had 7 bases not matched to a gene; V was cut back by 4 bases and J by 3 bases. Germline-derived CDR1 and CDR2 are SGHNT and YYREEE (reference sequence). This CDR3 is CASSPLTSGEETQYF. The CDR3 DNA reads TGTGCCAGCAGCCCTCTGACTAGCGGTGAAGAGACCCAGTACTTC.

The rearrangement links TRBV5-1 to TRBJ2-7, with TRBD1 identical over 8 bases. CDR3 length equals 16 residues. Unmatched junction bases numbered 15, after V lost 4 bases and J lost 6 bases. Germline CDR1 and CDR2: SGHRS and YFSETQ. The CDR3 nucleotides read TGCGCCAGCAGCCCAATAGGGGGCGGACAGGGTGGCGAGCAGTACTTC. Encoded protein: CASSPIGGGQGGEQYF.

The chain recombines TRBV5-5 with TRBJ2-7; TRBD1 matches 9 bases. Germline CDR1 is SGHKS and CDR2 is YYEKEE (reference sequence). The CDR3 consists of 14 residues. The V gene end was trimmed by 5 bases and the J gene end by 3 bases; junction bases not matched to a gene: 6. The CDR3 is CASRPPGQGYEQYF. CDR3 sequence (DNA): TGTGCCAGCAGACCCCCGGGACAGGGCTACGAGCAGTACTTC. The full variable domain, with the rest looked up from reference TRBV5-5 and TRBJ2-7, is DAGVTQSPTHLIKTRGQQVTLRCSPISGHKSVSWYQQVLGQGPQFIFQYYEKEERGRGNFPDRFSARQFPNYSSELNVNALLLGDSALYLCASRPPGQGYEQYFGPGTRLTVT.

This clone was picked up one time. CDR3 nucleotides: TGTGCCAGCAGCTTCACGGGACTAGTCAACAATGAGCAGTTCTTC. Protein sequence: CASSFTGLVNNEQFF. The chain couples TRBV7-2 to TRBJ2-1; 8 bases are a match to TRBD2. The V segment lost 3 bases and the J segment 5 bases; nucleotides outside the gene matches: 6. The CDR3 extends over 15 amino acids. Germline V gene lookup returns CDR1 SGHTA and CDR2 FQGNSA. Full variable domain (rest looked up from reference TRBV7-2 and TRBJ2-1): GAGVSQSPSNKVTEKGKDVELRCDPISGHTALYWYRQSLGQGLEFLIYFQGNSAPDKSGLPSDRFSAERTGGSVSTLTIQRTQQEDSAVYLCASSFTGLVNNEQFFGPGTRLTVL.

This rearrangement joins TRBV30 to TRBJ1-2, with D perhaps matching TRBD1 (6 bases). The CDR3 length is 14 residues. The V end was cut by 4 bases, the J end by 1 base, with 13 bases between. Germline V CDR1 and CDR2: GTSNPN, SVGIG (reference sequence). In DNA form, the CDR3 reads TGTGCCTGGAACCGACAGGCCAATAACTATGGCTACACCTTC. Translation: CAWNRQANNYGYTF.

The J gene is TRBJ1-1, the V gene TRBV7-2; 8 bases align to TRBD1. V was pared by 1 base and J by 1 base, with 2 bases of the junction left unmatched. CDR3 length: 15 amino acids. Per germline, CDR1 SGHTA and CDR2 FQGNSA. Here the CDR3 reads CASSLDGQGNTEAFF. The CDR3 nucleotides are TGTGCCAGCAGCTTAGATGGACAGGGGAACACTGAAGCTTTCTTT.

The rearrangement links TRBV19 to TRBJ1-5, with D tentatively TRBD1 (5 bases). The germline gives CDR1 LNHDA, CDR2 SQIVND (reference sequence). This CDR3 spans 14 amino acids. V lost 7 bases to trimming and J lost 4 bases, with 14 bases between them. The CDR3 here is CASTLHGGNQPQHF. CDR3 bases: TGTGCCAGTACCCTCCACGGGGGGAATCAGCCCCAGCATTTT.